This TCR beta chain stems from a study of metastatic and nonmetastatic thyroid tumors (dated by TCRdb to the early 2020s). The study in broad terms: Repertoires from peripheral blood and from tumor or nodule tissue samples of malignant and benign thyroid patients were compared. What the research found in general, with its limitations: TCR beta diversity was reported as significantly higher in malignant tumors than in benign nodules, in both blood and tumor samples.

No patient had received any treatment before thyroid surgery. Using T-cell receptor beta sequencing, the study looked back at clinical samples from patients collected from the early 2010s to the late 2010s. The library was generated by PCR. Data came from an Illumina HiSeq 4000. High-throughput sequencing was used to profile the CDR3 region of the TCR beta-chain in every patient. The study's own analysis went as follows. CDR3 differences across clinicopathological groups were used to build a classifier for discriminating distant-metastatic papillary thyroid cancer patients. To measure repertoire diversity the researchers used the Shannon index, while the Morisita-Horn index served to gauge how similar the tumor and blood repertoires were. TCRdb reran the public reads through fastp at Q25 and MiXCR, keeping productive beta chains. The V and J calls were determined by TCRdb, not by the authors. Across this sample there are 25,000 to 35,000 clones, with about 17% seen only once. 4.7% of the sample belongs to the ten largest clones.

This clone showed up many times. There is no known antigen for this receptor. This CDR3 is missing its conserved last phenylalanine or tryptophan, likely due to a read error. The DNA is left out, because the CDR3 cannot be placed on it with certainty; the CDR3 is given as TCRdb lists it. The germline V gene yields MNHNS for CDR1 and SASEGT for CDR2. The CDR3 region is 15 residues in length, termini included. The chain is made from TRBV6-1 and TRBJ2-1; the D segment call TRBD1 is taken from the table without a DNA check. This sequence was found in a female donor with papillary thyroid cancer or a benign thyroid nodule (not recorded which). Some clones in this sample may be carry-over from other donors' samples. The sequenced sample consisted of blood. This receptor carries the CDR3 CASSPAGGINNEQLL.